This T cell receptor beta chain was identified in a study of cytomegalovirus exposure and HLA in healthy donors. PCR amplification relied on 60 Vbeta primers (plus 13 Jbeta primers). The method was immunoSEQ multiplex PCR; TCRdb's version includes in-frame clones alone and lacks a portion of them. In the table there are 150,000 to 180,000 clones, 70% to 80% of which are singletons. The CDR3 is 16 residues long. Per the germline V gene, CDR1 is GTSNPN and CDR2 is SVGIG (reference sequence). V shed 2 bases, J shed 3 bases, and the junction held 10 bases outside the gene matches. The rearrangement joins TRBV30 to TRBJ1-5, with 7 positions matching TRBD1. The clonotype was recovered from a man younger than 40 in good health and CMV-seropositive. The sample was PBMCs. CDR3 nucleotide sequence: TGTGCCTGGAGTATTTCAGGGGGTGAGTCCAATCAGCCCCAGCATTTT. Translated: CAWSISGGESNQPQHF.